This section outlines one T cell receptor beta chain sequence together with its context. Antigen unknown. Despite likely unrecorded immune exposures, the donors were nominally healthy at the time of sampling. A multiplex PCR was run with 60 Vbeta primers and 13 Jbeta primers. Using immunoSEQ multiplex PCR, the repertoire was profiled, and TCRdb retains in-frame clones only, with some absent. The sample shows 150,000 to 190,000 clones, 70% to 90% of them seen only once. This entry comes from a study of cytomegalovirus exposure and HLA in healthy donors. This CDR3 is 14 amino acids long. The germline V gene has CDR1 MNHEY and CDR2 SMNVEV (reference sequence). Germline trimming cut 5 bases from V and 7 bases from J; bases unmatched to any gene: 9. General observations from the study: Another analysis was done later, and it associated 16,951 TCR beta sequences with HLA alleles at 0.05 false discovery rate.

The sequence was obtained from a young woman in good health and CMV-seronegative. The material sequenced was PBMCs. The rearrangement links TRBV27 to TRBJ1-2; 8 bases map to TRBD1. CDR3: CASSTTTGEFGYTF. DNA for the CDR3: TGTGCCAGCAGTACCACGACAGGGGAATTTGGCTACACCTTC.